Given below is one T cell receptor (beta chain) in context. What it binds is not known. There are 16 residues in the CDR3. Germline CDR1 is SGHTA and CDR2 is FQGNSA. The trim removed 5 bases at V and 3 bases at J, leaving 13 bases unmatched. Use of 60 Vbeta and 13 Jbeta primers characterized the PCR. Sequenced by immunoSEQ multiplex PCR; TCRdb stores in-frame clones only, minus some. Among tens of thousands of clones listed, 55% to 70% were seen once. This sample stems from a study of cytomegalovirus exposure and HLA in healthy donors. The overall study: HLA-typed donors were the source of approximately 80 million unique TCRs, which an early data release held. The study, taken as a whole, reports: In a later analysis, the majority of CMV-associated beta chains seemingly showed HLA restriction.

Material: PBMCs. The rearrangement uses TRBV7-2 and TRBJ2-7, with TRBD2 identical over 7 bases. This TCR derives from a woman aged 40 to 50 in good health and CMV-seropositive. The CDR3 DNA reads TGTGCCAGCAGCCCGTCCGGGCTAGCGGATTTCTACGAGCAGTACTTC. Its protein product is CASSPSGLADFYEQYF.